These 3 T cell receptor beta chains originate from one sample sequenced in a study of regulatory T cells in long-lasting Graves disease. Combining iRepertoire HTBI primers with Arm-PCR of CDR3 regions, the authors built TCR beta libraries. One entry per CDR3 protein, called by TCRdb with MiXCR from the multiplex PCR reads. The table includes over 450,000 distinct CDR3 sequences, around 11% detected once. Time point described: newly diagnosed GD, antithyroid drugs for less than 3 months. Generation of the TCR library employed RNA extracted from PBMCs. The same data also contributed to another study, on T cells in Graves' hyperthyroidism and ophthalmopathy.

The material was peripheral blood mononuclear cells (PBMCs), obtained at new diagnosis, from a patient treated with antithyroid drugs. These receptors all come from a woman aged 25 to 45 with Graves disease.

This clonotype was found a few times. The CDR3 here is CASSLSGRRTYGETQYF. The CDR3 DNA sequence: TGTGCCAGCAGTTTGAGCGGACGGCGCACGTACGGGGAGACCCAGTACTTC. The chain combines TRBV12-3 or TRBV12-4 with TRBJ2-5; perhaps TRBD2 as D (5 bases). The ends were cut back, 3 bases at V and 5 bases at J, with 22 bases in the middle. The CDR3 has 17 residues.

This clonotype was recorded a few times. The chain couples TRBV20-1 to TRBJ2-7; 8 bases align to TRBD2. The V segment lost 5 bases and the J segment 2 bases; nucleotides outside the gene matches: 8. CDR1 is DFQATT and CDR2 is SNEGSKA in the germline V gene (reference sequence). The CDR3 runs 14 residues. The CDR3 coding sequence is TGCAGTGCTCCCCCAAGCGGGGGTGCCTACGAGCAGTACTTC. It yields the protein CSAPPSGGAYEQYF.

This clonotype showed up many times. The gene calls are TRBV7-8 and TRBJ2-7; unclear D gene. Germline CDR1 and CDR2: SGHVS and FQNEAQ. The CDR3 loop spans 17 amino acids. Trimming left V 1 base short and J 5 bases short, with 21 bases between. CDR3 DNA: TGTGCCAGCAGCTTAGGCTATACGGGTCCCCCCCTGGACGAGCAGTACTTC. This codes for CASSLGYTGPPLDEQYF.